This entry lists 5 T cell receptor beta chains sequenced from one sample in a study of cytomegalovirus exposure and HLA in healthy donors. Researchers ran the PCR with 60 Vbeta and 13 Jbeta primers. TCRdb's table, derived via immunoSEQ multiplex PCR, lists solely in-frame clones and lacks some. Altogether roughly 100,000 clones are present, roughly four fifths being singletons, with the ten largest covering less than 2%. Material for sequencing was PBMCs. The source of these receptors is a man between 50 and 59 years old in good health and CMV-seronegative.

CDR3 nucleotides: TGCAGCGTCCGACTAGCGGGGGAAGGTGAGCAGTTCTTC. Translated, it gives CSVRLAGEGEQFF. The rearrangement joins TRBV29-1 to TRBJ2-1; 12 bases are shared with TRBD2. Unmatched junction bases numbered 6, after V lost 6 bases and J lost 9 bases. The CDR3 runs 13 residues. Germline-derived CDR1 and CDR2 are SQVTM and ANQGSEA.

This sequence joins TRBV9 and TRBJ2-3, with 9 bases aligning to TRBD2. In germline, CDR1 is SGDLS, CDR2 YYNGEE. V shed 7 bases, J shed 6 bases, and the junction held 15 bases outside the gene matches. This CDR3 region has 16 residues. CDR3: CASGAGGGGAWDTQYF. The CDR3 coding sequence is TGTGCCAGCGGAGCGGGAGGCGGGGGGGCATGGGATACGCAGTATTTT.

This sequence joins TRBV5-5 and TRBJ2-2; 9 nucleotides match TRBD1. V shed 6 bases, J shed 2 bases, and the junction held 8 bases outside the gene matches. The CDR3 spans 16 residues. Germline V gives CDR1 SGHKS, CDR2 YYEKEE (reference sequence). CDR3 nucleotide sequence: TGTGCCAGCAATAGGGGAACAGGGGGCAACACCGGGGAGCTGTTTTTT. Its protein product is CASNRGTGGNTGELFF.

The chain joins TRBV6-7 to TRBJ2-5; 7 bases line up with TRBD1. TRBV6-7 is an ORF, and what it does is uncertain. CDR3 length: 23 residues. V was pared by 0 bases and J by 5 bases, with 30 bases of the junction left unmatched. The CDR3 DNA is TGTGCCAGCAGTTACTCGCCATCTGCTCAGACCAGCAATCAGGGGGAAAGTGTTGAGACCCAGTACTTC. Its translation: CASSYSPSAQTSNQGESVETQYF.

CDR3 in amino acids: CASSKLSTNYGYTF. The DNA of the CDR3 is TGTGCCAGTAGTAAACTTTCGACTAACTATGGCTACACCTTC. The rearrangement uses TRBV19 and TRBJ1-2; the D is unclear. CDR1 and CDR2 (germline): LNHDA, SQIVND (reference sequence). Trimming left V 4 bases short and J 0 bases short, with 9 bases between. The CDR3 has 14 residues.